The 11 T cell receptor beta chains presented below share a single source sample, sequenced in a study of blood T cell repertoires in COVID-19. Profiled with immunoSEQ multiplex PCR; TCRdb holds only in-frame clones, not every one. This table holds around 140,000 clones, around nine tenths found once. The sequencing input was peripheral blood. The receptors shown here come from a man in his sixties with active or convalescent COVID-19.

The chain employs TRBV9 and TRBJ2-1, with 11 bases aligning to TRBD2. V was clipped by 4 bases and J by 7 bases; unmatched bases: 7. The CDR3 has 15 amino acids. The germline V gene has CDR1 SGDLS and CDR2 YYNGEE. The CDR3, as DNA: TGTGCCAGCAGCAAACTAGCGGGAGAGTTGAATGAGCAGTTCTTC. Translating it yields CASSKLAGELNEQFF.

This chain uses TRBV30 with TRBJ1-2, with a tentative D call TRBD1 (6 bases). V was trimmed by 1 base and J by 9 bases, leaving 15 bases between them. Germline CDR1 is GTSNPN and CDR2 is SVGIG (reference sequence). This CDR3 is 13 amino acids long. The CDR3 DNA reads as TGTGCCTGGAGTGAGGGGGTCAGGGAACGCTACACCTTC. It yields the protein CAWSEGVRERYTF.

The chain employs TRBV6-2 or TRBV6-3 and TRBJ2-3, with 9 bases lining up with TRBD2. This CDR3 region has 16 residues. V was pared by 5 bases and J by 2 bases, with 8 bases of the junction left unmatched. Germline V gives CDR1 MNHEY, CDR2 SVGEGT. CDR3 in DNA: TGTGCCAGCAGTGGGTGGACTAGCGCTCCCACAGATACGCAGTATTTT. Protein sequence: CASSGWTSAPTDTQYF.

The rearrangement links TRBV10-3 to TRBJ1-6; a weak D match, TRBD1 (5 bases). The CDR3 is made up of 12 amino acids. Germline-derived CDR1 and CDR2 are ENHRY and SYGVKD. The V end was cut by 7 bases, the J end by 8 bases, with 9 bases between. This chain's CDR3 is CAIKEGDSPLHF. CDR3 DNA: TGTGCCATCAAGGAAGGGGATTCACCCCTCCACTTT.

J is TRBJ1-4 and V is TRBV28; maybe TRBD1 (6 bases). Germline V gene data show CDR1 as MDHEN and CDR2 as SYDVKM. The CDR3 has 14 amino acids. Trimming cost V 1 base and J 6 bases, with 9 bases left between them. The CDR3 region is CASSLSGVDEKLFF. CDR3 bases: TGTGCCAGCAGTTTATCAGGGGTGGATGAAAAACTGTTTTTT. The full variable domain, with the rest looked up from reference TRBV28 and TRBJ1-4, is DVKVTQSSRYLVKRTGEKVFLECVQDMDHENMFWYRQDPGLGLRLIYFSYDVKMKEKGDIPEGYSVSREKKERFSLILESASTNQTSMYLCASSLSGVDEKLFFGSGTQLSVL.

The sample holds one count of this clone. For the CDR3, the DNA is TGTGCCAGCAGCATACTAGCTTCCACAGATACGCAGTATTTT. It specifies CASSILASTDTQYF. V and J are TRBV2 and TRBJ2-3; a possible D gene is TRBD2 (6 bases). Germline CDR1 is SNHLY and CDR2 is FYNNEI. V dropped 6 bases and J dropped 2 bases, with 12 bases sitting between them. CDR3 size: 14 residues. Full variable domain (remainder filled in from reference TRBV2 and TRBJ2-3): EPEVTQTPSHQVTQMGQEVILRCVPISNHLYFYWYRQILGQKVEFLVSFYNNEISEKSEIFDDQFSVERPDGSNFTLKIRSTKLEDSAMYFCASSILASTDTQYFGPGTRLTVL.

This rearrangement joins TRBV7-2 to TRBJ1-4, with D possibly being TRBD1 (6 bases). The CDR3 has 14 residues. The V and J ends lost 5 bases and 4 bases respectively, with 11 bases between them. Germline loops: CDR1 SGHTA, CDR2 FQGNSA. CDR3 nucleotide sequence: TGTGCCAGCAGCCGGGGGGGCTATAATGAAAAACTGTTTTTT. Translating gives CASSRGGYNEKLFF.

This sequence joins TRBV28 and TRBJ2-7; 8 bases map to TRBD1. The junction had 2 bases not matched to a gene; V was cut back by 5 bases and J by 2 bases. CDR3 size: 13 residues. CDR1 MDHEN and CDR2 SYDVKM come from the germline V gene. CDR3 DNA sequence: TGTGCCAGCAGTCCGGACAGGGCCTACGAGCAGTACTTC. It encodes CASSPDRAYEQYF.

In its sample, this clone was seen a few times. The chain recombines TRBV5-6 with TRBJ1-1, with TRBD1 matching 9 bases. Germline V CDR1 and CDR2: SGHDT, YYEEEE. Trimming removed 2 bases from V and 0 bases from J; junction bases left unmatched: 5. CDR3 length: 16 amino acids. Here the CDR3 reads CASSFGTGSMNTEAFF. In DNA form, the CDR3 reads TGTGCCAGCAGCTTTGGGACAGGGTCCATGAACACTGAAGCTTTCTTT.

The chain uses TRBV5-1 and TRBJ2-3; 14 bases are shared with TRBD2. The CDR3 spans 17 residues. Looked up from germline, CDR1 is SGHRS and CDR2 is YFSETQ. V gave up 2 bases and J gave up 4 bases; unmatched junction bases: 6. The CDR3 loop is CASSFTGTSGSSDTQYF. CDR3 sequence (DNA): TGCGCCAGCAGCTTCACCGGGACTAGCGGGAGTTCAGATACGCAGTATTTT.

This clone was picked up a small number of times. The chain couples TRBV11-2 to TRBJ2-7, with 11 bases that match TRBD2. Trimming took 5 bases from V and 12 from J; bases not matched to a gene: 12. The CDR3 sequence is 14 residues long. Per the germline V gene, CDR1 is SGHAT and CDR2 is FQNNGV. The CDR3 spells CASSPPGASGRLYF. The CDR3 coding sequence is TGTGCCAGCAGCCCGCCGGGGGCTAGCGGGAGGTTGTACTTC. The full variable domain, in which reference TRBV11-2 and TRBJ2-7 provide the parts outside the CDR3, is EAGVAQSPRYKIIEKRQSVAFWCNPISGHATLYWYQQILGQGPKLLIQFQNNGVVDDSQLPKDRFSAERLKGVDSTLKIQPAKLEDSAVYLCASSPPGASGRLYFGPGTRLTVT.